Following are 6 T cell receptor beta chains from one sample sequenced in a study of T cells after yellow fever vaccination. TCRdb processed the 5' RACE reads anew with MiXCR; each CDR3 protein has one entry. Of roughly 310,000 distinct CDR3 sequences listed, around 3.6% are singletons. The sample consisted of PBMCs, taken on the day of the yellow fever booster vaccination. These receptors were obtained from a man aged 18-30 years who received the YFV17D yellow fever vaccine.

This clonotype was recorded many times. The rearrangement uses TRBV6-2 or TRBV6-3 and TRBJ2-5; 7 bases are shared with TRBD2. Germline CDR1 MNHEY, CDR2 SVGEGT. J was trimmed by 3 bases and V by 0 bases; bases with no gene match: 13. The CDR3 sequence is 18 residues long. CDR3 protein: CASSYSIARGVREETQYF. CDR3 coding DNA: TGTGCCAGCAGTTACTCGATTGCTCGGGGGGTACGTGAAGAGACCCAGTACTTC.

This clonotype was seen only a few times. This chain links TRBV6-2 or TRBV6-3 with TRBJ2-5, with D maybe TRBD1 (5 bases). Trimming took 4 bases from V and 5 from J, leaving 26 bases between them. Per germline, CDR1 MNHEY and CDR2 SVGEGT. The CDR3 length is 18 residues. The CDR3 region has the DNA TGTGCCAGCAGTTTTGGACCGGCATGGACAAACTCAGGGGAGACCCAGTACTTC. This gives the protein CASSFGPAWTNSGETQYF.

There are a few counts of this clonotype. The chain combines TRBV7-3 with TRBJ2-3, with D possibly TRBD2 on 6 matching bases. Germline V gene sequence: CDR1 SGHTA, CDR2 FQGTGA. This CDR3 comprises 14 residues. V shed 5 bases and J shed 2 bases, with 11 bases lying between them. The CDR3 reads CASSATGVTDTQYF. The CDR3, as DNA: TGTGCCAGCAGCGCCACGGGGGTCACAGATACGCAGTATTTT.

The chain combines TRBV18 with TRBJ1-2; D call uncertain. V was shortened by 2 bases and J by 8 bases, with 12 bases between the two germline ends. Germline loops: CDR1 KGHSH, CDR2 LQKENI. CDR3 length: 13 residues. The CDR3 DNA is TGTGCCAGCTCACCATCCAGCCCTGGCGGCTACACCTTC. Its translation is CASSPSSPGGYTF.

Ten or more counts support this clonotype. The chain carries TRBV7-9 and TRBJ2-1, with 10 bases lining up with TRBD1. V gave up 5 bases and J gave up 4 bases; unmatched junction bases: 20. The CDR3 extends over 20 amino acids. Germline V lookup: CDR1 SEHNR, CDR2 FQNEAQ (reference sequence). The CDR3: CASSASGTGALPLLYNEQFF. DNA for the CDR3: TGTGCCAGCAGCGCAAGCGGGACAGGGGCCCTCCCCCTTCTTTACAATGAGCAGTTCTTC.

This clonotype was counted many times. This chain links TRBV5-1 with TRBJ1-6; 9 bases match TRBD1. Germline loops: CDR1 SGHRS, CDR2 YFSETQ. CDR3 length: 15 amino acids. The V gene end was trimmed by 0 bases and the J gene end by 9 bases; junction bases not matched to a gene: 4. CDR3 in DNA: TGCGCCAGCAGCTTGGACAGGGGGCGCGGTTCACCCCTCCACTTT. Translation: CASSLDRGRGSPLHF.